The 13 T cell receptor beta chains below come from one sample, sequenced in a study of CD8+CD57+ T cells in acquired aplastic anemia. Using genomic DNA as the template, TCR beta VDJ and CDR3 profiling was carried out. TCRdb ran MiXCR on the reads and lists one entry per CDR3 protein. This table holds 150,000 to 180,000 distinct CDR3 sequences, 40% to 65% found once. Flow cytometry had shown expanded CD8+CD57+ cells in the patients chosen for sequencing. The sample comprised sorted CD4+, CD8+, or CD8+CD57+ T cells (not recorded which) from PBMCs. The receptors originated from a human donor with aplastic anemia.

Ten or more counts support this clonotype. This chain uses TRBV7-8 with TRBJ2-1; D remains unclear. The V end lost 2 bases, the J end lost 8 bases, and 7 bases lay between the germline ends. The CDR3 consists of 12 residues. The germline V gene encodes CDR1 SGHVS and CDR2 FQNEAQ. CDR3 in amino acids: CASSLSRDEQFF. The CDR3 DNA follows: TGTGCCAGCAGCTTAAGTAGGGATGAGCAGTTCTTC.

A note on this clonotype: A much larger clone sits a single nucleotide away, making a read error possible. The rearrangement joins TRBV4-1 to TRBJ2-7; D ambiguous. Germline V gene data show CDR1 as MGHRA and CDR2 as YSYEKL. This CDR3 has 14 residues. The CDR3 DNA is TGCGCCAGCAGCTTCTTTCCGGGCACCTACGATCAGTACTTC. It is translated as CASSFFPGTYDQYF.

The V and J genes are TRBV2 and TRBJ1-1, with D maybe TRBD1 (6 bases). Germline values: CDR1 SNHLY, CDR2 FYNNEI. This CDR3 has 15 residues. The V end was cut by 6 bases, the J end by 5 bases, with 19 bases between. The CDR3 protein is CASSASTGFGTEAFF. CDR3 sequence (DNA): TGTGCCAGCAGCGCAAGTACAGGGTTCGGGACTGAAGCTTTCTTT.

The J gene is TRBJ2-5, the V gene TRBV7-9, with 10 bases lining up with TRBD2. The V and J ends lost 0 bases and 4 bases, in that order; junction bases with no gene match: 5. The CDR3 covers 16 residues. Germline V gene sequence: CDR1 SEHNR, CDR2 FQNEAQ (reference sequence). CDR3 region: CASSLAPSGGRETQYF. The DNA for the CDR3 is TGTGCCAGCAGCTTAGCACCTAGCGGGGGTAGAGAGACCCAGTACTTC.

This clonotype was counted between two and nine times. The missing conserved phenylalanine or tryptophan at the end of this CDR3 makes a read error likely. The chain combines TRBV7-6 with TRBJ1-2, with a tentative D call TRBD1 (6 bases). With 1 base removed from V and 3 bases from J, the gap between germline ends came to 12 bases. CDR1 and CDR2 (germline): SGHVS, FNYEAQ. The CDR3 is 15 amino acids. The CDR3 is CASSLDFKGDYGYTS. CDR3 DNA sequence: TGTGCCAGCAGCTTAGATTTCAAGGGGGACTATGGCTACACCTCC.

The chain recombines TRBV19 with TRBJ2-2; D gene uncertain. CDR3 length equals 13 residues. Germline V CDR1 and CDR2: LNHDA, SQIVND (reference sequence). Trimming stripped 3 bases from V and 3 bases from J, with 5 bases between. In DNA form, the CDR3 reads TGTGCCAGTAGTATCAGATACACCGGGGAGCTGTTTTTT. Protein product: CASSIRYTGELFF. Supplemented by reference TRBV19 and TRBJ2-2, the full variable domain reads DGGITQSPKYLFRKEGQNVTLSCEQNLNHDAMYWYRQDPGQGLRLIYYSQIVNDFQKGDIAEGYSVSREKKESFPLTVTSAQKNPTAFYLCASSIRYTGELFFGEGSRLTVL.

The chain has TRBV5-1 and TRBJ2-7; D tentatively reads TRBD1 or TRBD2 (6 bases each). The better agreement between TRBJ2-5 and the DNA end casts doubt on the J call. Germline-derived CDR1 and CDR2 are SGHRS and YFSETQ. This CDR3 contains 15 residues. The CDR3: CASRKEGGAVETQYF. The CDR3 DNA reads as TGCGCCAGCAGGAAGGAGGGGGGCGCGGTGGAGACCCAGTACTTC.

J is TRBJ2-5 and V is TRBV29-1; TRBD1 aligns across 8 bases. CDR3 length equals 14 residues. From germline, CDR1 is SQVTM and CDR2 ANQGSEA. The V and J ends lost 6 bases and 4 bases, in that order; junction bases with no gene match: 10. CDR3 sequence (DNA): TGCAGCGTAGATACAGGGGGGCAGAGAGAGACCCAGTACTTC. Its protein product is CSVDTGGQRETQYF.

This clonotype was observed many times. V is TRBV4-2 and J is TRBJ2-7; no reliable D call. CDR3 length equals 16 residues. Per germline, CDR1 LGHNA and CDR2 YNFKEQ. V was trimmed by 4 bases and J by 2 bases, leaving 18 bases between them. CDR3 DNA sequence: TGTGCCAGCAGCCTCGTCCCTGGCCCCCTGACCTACGAGCAGTACTTC. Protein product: CASSLVPGPLTYEQYF.

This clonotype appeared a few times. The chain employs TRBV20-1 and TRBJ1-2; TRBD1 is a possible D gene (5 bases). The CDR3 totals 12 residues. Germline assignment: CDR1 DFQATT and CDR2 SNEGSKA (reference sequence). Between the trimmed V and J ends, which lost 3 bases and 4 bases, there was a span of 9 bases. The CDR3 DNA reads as TGCAGTGCTAGTGTGGGGCTCTATGGCTACACCTTC. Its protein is CSASVGLYGYTF.

The CDR3 DNA follows: TGTGCCAGCAGCGTAGGTGGGCTCCCTAACTATGGCTACACCTTC. This gives the protein CASSVGGLPNYGYTF. The V gene is TRBV9, the J gene TRBJ1-2; D gene ambiguous. V was cut by 0 bases and J by 0 bases, with 9 bases left in between. This CDR3 comprises 15 residues. Germline-derived CDR1 and CDR2 are SGDLS and YYNGEE.

The CDR3 coding sequence is TGTGCCAGCAGTGAAAAGGCCCCGGGGACAGGGGGGACTGAAGCTTTCTTT. Translation: CASSEKAPGTGGTEAFF. The genes are TRBV25-1 and TRBJ1-1; 11 bases map to TRBD1. CDR1 MGHDK and CDR2 SYGVNS come from the germline V gene. The CDR3 contains 17 residues. The V gene end was trimmed by 2 bases and the J gene end by 5 bases; junction bases not matched to a gene: 10.

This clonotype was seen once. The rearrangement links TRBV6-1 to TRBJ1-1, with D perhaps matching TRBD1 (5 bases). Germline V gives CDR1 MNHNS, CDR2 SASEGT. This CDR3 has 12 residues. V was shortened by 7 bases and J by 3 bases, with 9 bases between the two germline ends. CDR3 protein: CASKGGDTEAFF. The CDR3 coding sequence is TGTGCCAGCAAAGGAGGGGACACTGAAGCTTTCTTT.